The next 9 T cell receptor beta chains were all read from a single sample in a study of PD-1 blockade in classical Hodgkin lymphoma. Time point specified: cycle 4 day 1 (C4D1), after six to seven weeks of nivolumab. Patients all relapsed after autologous stem cell transplantation, and there was variation in brentuximab vedotin exposure. Profiling relied on immunoSEQ multiplex PCR, and the TCRdb table lists in-frame clones only, not all of them. The sample lists 20,000 to 30,000 clones, 84% seen once, with 6.2% in the top ten. Sequenced here: peripheral blood mononuclear cells (PBMCs), sampled before the fourth cycle of nivolumab. Receptors originate from a human donor with classical Hodgkin lymphoma.

The V call is TRBV19, the J call TRBJ2-1, with 7 bases matching TRBD1. The CDR3 runs to 14 residues. In germline, CDR1 is LNHDA, CDR2 SQIVND (reference sequence). J lost 1 base, V lost 6 bases, and 3 bases had no gene match. The CDR3 bases are TGTGCCAGTAGGCGACAGGGATCCTACAATGAGCAGTTCTTC. Translating it yields CASRRQGSYNEQFF. The full variable domain, with the rest looked up from reference TRBV19 and TRBJ2-1, is DGGITQSPKYLFRKEGQNVTLSCEQNLNHDAMYWYRQDPGQGLRLIYYSQIVNDFQKGDIAEGYSVSREKKESFPLTVTSAQKNPTAFYLCASRRQGSYNEQFFGPGTRLTVL.

V and J are TRBV13 and TRBJ2-5; 10 bases agree with TRBD1. Germline V gives CDR1 PRHDT, CDR2 FYEKMQ (reference sequence). The J segment lost 2 bases and the V segment lost 3 bases, leaving 6 bases of the junction unmatched. The CDR3 totals 16 residues. CDR3 bases: TGTGCCAGCAGCTTCCGGGACAGGGGTCCTCAAGAGACCCAGTACTTC. Amino acid sequence: CASSFRDRGPQETQYF.

The CDR3 coding sequence is TGTGCCAGCAGTTTGAGCTCTGGGGCCAACGTCCTGACTTTC. This gives the protein CASSLSSGANVLTF. The chain recombines TRBV28 with TRBJ2-6; D is unclear. Germline V gene sequence: CDR1 MDHEN, CDR2 SYDVKM. This CDR3 has 14 amino acids. The V gene lost 3 bases and the J gene lost 0 bases, with 3 bases spanning the gap.

The chain uses TRBV2 and TRBJ1-6; D remains ambiguous. The CDR3 loop spans 13 amino acids. V was cut by 3 bases and J by 7 bases, with 7 bases left in between. Germline V gene lookup returns CDR1 SNHLY and CDR2 FYNNEI. This CDR3 reads CASSDEGNSPLHF. The CDR3 nucleotides are TGTGCCAGCAGTGATGAAGGAAATTCACCCCTCCACTTT.

The CDR3 loop is CASSLSNRGPTGELFF. The CDR3 DNA reads TGTGCCAGCTCACTTTCGAACAGGGGGCCCACCGGGGAGCTGTTTTTT. This chain uses TRBV18 with TRBJ2-2, with 9 bases fitting TRBD1. CDR3 length equals 16 residues. Germline V gene data show CDR1 as KGHSH and CDR2 as LQKENI. V was pared by 4 bases and J by 4 bases, with 7 bases of the junction left unmatched.

The chain employs TRBV12-1 and TRBJ1-5; the table's D call TRBD1 went unverified against the DNA. TRBV12-1 is a documented pseudogene. This CDR3 has 17 residues. Written as DNA, the CDR3 is TGTGCCAGGGGTCGACAGGAGGAGAACCGAAGGGTTCGGCCCCAGCATTTT. It codes for CARGRQEENRRVRPQHF.

The chain is built from TRBV7-2 and TRBJ1-1; no definite D call. This CDR3 is 14 amino acids long. CDR1 is SGHTA and CDR2 is FQGNSA in the germline V gene. Deletions cut 6 bases from V and 5 bases from J, with 16 bases between. The CDR3 protein is CASSHHFGRTEAFF. CDR3 DNA sequence: TGTGCCAGCAGTCACCATTTCGGTAGGACTGAAGCTTTCTTT.

The J gene is TRBJ2-5, the V gene TRBV5-1; TRBD1 might be the D (6 bases). From germline, CDR1 is SGHRS and CDR2 YFSETQ. CDR3 length: 14 amino acids. V was pared by 0 bases and J by 5 bases, with 11 bases between. CDR3 DNA: TGCGCCAGCAGCTTGGGGGGGCTCAAGGAGACCCAGTACTTC. Its protein product is CASSLGGLKETQYF.

The chain has TRBV15 and TRBJ1-5; the match to TRBD1 covers 7 bases. V dropped 0 bases and J dropped 5; count of bases not matched to a gene: 7. This CDR3 has 16 residues. Germline values: CDR1 LNHNV, CDR2 YYDKDF (reference sequence). CDR3 coding DNA: TGTGCCACCAGCAGAGATAGGCGACAGGGCGATCAGCCCCAGCATTTT. As protein: CATSRDRRQGDQPQHF.